These T cell receptor beta chains were read from a single sample in a study of shared clonotypes between healthy human individuals. This table comes from immunoSEQ multiplex PCR, and its TCRdb copy is limited to in-frame clones, with some not included. The sample includes approximately 2.5 million clones, 93% of them seen just once. Sequenced material: naive CD4+ T cells from PBMCs. These receptors all come from a man between 18 and 29 years old in good health. Some clones in this sample may be carry-over from other donors' samples. CDR3s include the opening cysteine and the closing phenylalanine or tryptophan. The D gene is left open where the match is weak. Clone size is not always given. Where it is, it says once, few, many or a class for expanded clones.

clone size	V gene	J gene	D gene	CDR3 DNA	CDR3 protein
.	TRBV6-5	TRBJ2-7	TRBD1	TGTGCCAGCGCCCGACAGGGTCCCTACGAGCAGTACTTC	CASARQGPYEQYF
few	TRBV11-2	TRBJ1-2	.	TGTGCCAGCAGCCCCCGTAAGGGATATGGCTACACCTTC	CASSPRKGYGYTF
once	TRBV20-1	TRBJ2-7	.	TGCAGTGCGAGAAGGACTTACGAGCAGTACTTC	CSARRTYEQYF
.	TRBV7-3	TRBJ2-3	.	TGTGCCAGCGGAGCCCGAGCGTTAGATACGCAGTATTTT	CASGARALDTQYF
.	TRBV10-3	TRBJ1-2	.	TGTGCCATCAGTGAGTCTAACTATGGCTACACCTTC	CAISESNYGYTF
.	TRBV19	TRBJ2-7	.	TGTGCCACCGAGGACAGTCCGGAACGCGAGCAGTACTTC	CATEDSPEREQYF
.	TRBV6-5	TRBJ2-7	.	TGTGCCAGCAGTTACTCGGGATTTGGTGCGGAGCAGTACTTC	CASSYSGFGAEQYF
.	TRBV5-4	TRBJ1-1	.	TGTGCCAGCAGCTCCCGCACGGGGGCCACTGAAGCTTTCTTT	CASSSRTGATEAFF
.	TRBV5-1	TRBJ1-2	TRBD1	TGCGCCAGCAGCACCAGGGGGGTCTATGGCTACACCTTC	CASSTRGVYGYTF
.	TRBV5-6	TRBJ1-2	TRBD1	TGTGCCAGCAGCTCAGCGGACAGGATCTCTGGCTACACCTTC	CASSSADRISGYTF
.	TRBV5-1	TRBJ1-2	.	TGCGCCAGCAGCTTGCGTGCAGTGTCCTATGGCTACACCTTC	CASSLRAVSYGYTF
.	TRBV5-6	TRBJ1-2	TRBD1	TGTGCCAGCAGCTTGTCCTCCTGGACAGGTCATAACTATGGCTACACCTTC	CASSLSSWTGHNYGYTF
.	TRBV12-5	TRBJ2-5	.	TGTGCTAGTGGTTTGGGGAGCAGGCTAGAGACCCAGTACTTC	CASGLGSRLETQYF
.	TRBV18	TRBJ2-5	TRBD1	TGTGCCAGCTCACCCAAACTCAGGGGGCGAAGATACCAAGAGACCCAGTACTTC	CASSPKLRGRRYQETQYF
once	TRBV18	TRBJ1-1	.	TGTGCCAGCTCCCCTGCCGGGGACACTGAAGCTTTCTTT	CASSPAGDTEAFF
.	TRBV7-6	TRBJ1-2	.	TGTGCCAGCAGCTTAGGCCGATCAGGGAGATACTATGGCTACACCTTC	CASSLGRSGRYYGYTF
.	TRBV7-9	TRBJ1-1	TRBD1	TGTGCCAGCAGCCCCTGGGGACAGGTTGAAGCTTTCTTT	CASSPWGQVEAFF
.	TRBV2	TRBJ2-3	.	TGTGCCAGCAGTGAACGGCGGGCCACGGATACGCAGTATTTT	CASSERRATDTQYF
.	TRBV5-1	TRBJ2-5	TRBD1	TGCGCCAGCAGCCTACAGGGGGCTGTAGAGACCCAGTACTTC	CASSLQGAVETQYF
.	TRBV11-3	TRBJ2-3	.	TGTGCCAGCAGCTTAGGCGCGGGTACGCAGTATTTT	CASSLGAGTQYF
.	TRBV6-6	TRBJ2-3	.	TGTGCCAGCAGAGATGGGGCCAGGGGAGATACGCAGTATTTT	CASRDGARGDTQYF
.	TRBV6-5	TRBJ2-7	.	TGTGCCAGCAGTTACGGGCGCAGCTCCTACGAGCAGTACTTC	CASSYGRSSYEQYF
.	TRBV7-2	TRBJ1-2	.	TGTGCCAGCAGCTTATTCAGGGTAGACTATGGCTACACCTTC	CASSLFRVDYGYTF
once	TRBV28	TRBJ2-7	.	TGTGCCAGCAGTTTACCCCAATTCTACGAGCAGTACTTC	CASSLPQFYEQYF
.	TRBV4-2	TRBJ2-2	.	TGTGCCAGCAGCCCTCCGGGTAGCCTTACCGGGGAGCTGTTTTTT	CASSPPGSLTGELFF
.	TRBV7-3	TRBJ2-5	.	TGTGCCAGCAGCCCAGAGAGGGGTCAGACCCAGTACTTC	CASSPERGQTQYF
.	TRBV29-1	TRBJ2-5	TRBD1	TGCAGCGTTGACAGGGGGCGAGAGGAGACCCAGTACTTC	CSVDRGREETQYF
.	TRBV15	TRBJ1-1	.	TGTGCCACCAGCAAAGAAAACTGGGAATGGGCTGAAGCTTTCTTT	CATSKENWEWAEAFF
once	TRBV7-3	TRBJ2-5	.	TGTGCCAGCAGCTTATCCCGGGACTCCCGAGAGACCCAGTACTTC	CASSLSRDSRETQYF
.	TRBV7-6	TRBJ1-3	.	TGTGCCAGCAGCTTAGAAGCCAGGGGTTACGGAAACACCATATATTTT	CASSLEARGYGNTIYF
.	TRBV2	TRBJ1-6	TRBD1	TGTGCCACGGGGACAGGGGGCTATAATTCACCCCTCCACTTT	CATGTGGYNSPLHF
.	TRBV14	TRBJ2-7	.	TGTGCCAGCAGCCGTATAGGGACTTCATCCTACGAGCAGTACTTC	CASSRIGTSSYEQYF